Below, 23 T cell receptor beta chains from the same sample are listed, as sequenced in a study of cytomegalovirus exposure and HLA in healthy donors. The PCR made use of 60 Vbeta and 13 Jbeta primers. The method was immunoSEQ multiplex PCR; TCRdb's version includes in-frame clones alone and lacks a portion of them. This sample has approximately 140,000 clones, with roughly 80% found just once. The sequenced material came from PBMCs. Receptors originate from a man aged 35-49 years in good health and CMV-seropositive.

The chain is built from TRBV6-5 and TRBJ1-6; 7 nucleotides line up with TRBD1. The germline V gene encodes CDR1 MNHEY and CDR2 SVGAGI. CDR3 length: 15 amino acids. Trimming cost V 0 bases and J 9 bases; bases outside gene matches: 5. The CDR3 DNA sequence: TGTGCCAGCAGTTACTCGCAGGGGGGAGGTTCACCCCTCCACTTT. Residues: CASSYSQGGGSPLHF.

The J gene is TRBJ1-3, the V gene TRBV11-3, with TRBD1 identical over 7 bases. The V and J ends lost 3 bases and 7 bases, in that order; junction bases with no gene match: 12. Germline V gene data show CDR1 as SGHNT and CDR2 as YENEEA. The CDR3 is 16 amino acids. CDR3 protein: CASSLGPGQLGNTIYF. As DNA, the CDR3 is TGTGCCAGCAGCTTGGGTCCGGGACAGCTAGGGAACACCATATATTTT.

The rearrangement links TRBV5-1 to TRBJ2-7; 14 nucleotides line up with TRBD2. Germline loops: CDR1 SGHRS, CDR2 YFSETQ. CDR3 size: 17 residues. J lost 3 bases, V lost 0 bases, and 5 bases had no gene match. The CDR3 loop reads CASSLAGTSGSSYEQYF. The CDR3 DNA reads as TGCGCCAGCAGCTTGGCGGGGACTAGCGGGAGTAGCTACGAGCAGTACTTC.

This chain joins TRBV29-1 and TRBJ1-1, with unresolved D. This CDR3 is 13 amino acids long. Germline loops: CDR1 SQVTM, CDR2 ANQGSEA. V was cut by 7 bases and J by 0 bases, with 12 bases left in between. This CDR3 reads CSAGRGMNTEAFF. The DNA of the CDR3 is TGCAGCGCCGGGCGGGGTATGAACACTGAAGCTTTCTTT.

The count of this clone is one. The CDR3 spells CASTRTGVGTKNIQYF. For the CDR3, the DNA is TGTGCCAGCACTCGAACCGGGGTCGGAACCAAAAACATTCAGTACTTC. J is TRBJ2-4 and V is TRBV2; a possible D gene is TRBD2 (5 bases). The CDR3 contains 16 residues. V gave up 7 bases and J gave up 2 bases, with 18 bases separating them. Germline V gene data show CDR1 as SNHLY and CDR2 as FYNNEI.

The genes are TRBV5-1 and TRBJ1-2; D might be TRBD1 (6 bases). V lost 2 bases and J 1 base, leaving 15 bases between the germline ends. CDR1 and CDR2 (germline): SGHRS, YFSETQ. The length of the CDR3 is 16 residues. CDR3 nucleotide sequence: TGCGCCAGCAGCTTATCAGGGGTAATTGGTAACTATGGCTACACCTTC. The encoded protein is CASSLSGVIGNYGYTF.

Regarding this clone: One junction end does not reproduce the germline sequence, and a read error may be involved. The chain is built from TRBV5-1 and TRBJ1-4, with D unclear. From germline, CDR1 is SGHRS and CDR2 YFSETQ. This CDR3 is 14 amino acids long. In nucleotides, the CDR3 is TGCGCCAGCAGTTTGGACCCGAGTAATGAAAAACTGTTTTTT. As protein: CASSLDPSNEKLFF. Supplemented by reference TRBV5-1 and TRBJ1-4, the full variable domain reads KAGVTQTPRYLIKTRGQQVTLSCSPISGHRSVSWYQQTPGQGLQFLFEYFSETQRNKGNFPGRFSGRQFSNSRSEMNVSTLELGDSALYLCASSLDPSNEKLFFGSGTQLSVL.

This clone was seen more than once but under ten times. CDR3: CASSYSGTPNQPQHF. The CDR3 bases are TGTGCCAGCAGTTACTCTGGCACCCCCAATCAGCCCCAGCATTTT. The V and J genes are TRBV6-6 and TRBJ1-5, with unresolved D. CDR1 is MNHNY and CDR2 is SVGAGI in the germline V gene (reference sequence). V gave up 0 bases and J gave up 3 bases, with 9 bases separating them. The CDR3 has 15 amino acids.

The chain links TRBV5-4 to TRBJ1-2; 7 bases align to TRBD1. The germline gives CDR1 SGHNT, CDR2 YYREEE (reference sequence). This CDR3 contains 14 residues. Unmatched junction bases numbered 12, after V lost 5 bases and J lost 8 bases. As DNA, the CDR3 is TGTGCCAGCAGGGGGACAGATCAAGTTGGAGGCTACACCTTC. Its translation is CASRGTDQVGGYTF.

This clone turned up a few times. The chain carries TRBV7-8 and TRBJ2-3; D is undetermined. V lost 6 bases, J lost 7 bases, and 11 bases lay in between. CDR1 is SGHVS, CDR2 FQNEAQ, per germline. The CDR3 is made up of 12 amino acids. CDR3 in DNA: TGTGCCAGCAGTCCCATACAATATACGCAGTATTTT. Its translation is CASSPIQYTQYF.

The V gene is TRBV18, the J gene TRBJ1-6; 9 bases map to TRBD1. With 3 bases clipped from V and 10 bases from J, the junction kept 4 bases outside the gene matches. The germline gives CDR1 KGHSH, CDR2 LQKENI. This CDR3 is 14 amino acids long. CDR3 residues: CASSPGQGGSPLHF. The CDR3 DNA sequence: TGTGCCAGCTCACCGGGACAGGGAGGATCACCCCTCCACTTT.

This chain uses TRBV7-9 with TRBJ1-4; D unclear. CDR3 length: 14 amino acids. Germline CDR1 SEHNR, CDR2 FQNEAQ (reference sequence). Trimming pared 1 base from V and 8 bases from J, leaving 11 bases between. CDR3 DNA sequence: TGTGCCAGCAGCTTAGACGAGTCCCGGGAAAAACTGTTTTTT. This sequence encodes CASSLDESREKLFF.

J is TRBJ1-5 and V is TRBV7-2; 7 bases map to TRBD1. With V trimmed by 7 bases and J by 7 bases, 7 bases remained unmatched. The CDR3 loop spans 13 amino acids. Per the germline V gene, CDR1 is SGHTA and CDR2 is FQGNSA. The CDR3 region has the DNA TGTGCCAGCATCCTCAACAGGGGCCAGCCCCAGCATTTT. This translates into CASILNRGQPQHF.

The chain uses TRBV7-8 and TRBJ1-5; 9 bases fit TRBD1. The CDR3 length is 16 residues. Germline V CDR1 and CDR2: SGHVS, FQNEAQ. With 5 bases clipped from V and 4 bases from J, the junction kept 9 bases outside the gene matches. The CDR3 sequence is CASSTRGQGTNQPQHF. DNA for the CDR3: TGTGCCAGCAGCACCAGAGGACAGGGGACGAATCAGCCCCAGCATTTT.

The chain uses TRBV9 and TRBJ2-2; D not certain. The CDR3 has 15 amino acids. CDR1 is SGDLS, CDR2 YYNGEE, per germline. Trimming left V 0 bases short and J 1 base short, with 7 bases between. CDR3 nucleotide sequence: TGTGCCAGCAGCGTAGGGCAGTTGAACACCGGGGAGCTGTTTTTT. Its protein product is CASSVGQLNTGELFF.

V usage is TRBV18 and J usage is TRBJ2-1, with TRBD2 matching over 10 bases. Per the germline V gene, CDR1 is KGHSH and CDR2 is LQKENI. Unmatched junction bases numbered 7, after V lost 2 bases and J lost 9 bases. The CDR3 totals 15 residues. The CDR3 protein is CASSPYSGRLSEQFF. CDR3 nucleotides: TGTGCCAGCTCACCATATAGCGGGAGGTTAAGTGAGCAGTTCTTC.

The DNA for the CDR3 is TGTGCCAGCAGCGCACGCCCCGCGGGCCTAAAACTCGAGCAGTACTTC. This sequence encodes CASSARPAGLKLEQYF. The chain carries TRBV7-9 and TRBJ2-7; maybe TRBD2 (5 bases). This CDR3 region has 16 residues. Trimming removed 5 bases at V and 6 bases at J, with 23 bases between. CDR1 is SEHNR and CDR2 is FQNEAQ in the germline V gene (reference sequence).

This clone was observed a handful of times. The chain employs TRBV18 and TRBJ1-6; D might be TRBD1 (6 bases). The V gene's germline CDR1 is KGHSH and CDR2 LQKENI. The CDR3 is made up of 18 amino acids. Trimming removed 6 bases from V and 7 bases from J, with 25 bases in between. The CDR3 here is CASSPGRTAYYGNSPLHF. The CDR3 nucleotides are TGTGCCAGCTCCCCCGGCAGGACAGCATATTATGGGAATTCACCCCTCCACTTT.

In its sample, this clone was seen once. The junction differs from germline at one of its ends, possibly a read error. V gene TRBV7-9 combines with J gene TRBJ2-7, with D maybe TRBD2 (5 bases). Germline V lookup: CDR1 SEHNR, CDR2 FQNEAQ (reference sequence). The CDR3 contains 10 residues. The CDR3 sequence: CASSPDSVEF. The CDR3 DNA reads TGTGCCAGCAGCCCAGATAGCGTCGAGTTC. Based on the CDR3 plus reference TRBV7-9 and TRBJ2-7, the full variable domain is DTGVSQNPRHKITKRGQNVTFRCDPISEHNRLYWYRQTLGQGPEFLTYFQNEAQLEKSRLLSDRFSAERPKGSFSTLEIQRTEQGDSAMYLCASSPDSVEFGPGTRLTVT.

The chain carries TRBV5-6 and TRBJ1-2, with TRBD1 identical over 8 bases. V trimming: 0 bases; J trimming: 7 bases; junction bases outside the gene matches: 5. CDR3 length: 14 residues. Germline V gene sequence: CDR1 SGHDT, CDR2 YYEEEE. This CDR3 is CASSLAQGATGYTF. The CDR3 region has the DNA TGTGCCAGCAGCTTGGCCCAGGGGGCAACTGGCTACACCTTC.

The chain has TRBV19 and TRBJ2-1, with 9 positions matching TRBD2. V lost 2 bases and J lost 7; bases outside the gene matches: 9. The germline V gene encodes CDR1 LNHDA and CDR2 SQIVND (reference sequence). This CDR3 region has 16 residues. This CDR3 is CASSIRAGGPRNEQFF. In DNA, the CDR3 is TGTGCCAGTAGTATAAGGGCGGGGGGGCCTCGAAATGAGCAGTTCTTC. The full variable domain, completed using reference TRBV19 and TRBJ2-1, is DGGITQSPKYLFRKEGQNVTLSCEQNLNHDAMYWYRQDPGQGLRLIYYSQIVNDFQKGDIAEGYSVSREKKESFPLTVTSAQKNPTAFYLCASSIRAGGPRNEQFFGPGTRLTVL.

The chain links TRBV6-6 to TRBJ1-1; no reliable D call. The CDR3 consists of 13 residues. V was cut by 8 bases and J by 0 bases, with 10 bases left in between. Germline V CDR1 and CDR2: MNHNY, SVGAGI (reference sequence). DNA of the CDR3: TGTGCCAGCCGGGAGGTAATGAACACTGAAGCTTTCTTT. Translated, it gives CASREVMNTEAFF.

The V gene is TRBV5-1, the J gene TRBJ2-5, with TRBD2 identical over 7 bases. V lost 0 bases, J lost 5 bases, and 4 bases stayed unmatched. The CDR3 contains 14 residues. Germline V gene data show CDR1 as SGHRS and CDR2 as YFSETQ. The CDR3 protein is CASSLERGEETQYF. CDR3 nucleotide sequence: TGCGCCAGCAGCTTGGAGCGGGGTGAGGAGACCCAGTACTTC.